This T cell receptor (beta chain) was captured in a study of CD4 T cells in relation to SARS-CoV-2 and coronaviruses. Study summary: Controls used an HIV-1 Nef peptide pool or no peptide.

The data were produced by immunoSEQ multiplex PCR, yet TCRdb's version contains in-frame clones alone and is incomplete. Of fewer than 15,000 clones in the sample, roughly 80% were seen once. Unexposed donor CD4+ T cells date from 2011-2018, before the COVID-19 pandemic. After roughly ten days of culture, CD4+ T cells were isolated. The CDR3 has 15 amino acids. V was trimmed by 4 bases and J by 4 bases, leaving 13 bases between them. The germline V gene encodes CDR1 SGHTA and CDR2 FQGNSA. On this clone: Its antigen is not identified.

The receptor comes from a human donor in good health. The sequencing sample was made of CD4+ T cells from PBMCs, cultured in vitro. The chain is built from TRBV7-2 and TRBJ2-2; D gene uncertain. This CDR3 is CASSSATTGTGELFF. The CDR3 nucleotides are TGTGCCAGCAGCTCTGCCACGACTGGCACCGGGGAGCTGTTTTTT.